Below are 7 T cell receptor beta chains sequenced from a single sample in a study of blood T cell repertoires in COVID-19. The protocol was immunoSEQ multiplex PCR, while the TCRdb copy is restricted to in-frame clones and leaves out a portion. The profile shows about 180,000 clones, 80% to 90% of them singletons. The material sequenced was peripheral blood. The receptors shown here come from a man aged 45-60 years with active or convalescent COVID-19.

The chain uses TRBV6-6 and TRBJ1-6; 9 positions match TRBD1. The CDR3 covers 16 residues. Germline-derived CDR1 and CDR2 are MNHNY and SVGAGI (reference sequence). Trimming cost V 2 bases and J 7 bases; bases outside gene matches: 6. CDR3 nucleotide sequence: TGTGCCAGCAGTTACGGACAGGGGTCCTGGAATTCACCCCTCCACTTT. As protein: CASSYGQGSWNSPLHF.

V usage is TRBV29-1 and J usage is TRBJ2-2, with a tentative D call TRBD1 (5 bases). V lost 5 bases, J lost 1 base, and 8 bases lay in between. The V gene's germline CDR1 is SQVTM and CDR2 ANQGSEA. This CDR3 region has 13 residues. The CDR3: CSVSTENTGELFF. The CDR3 DNA is TGCAGCGTTTCGACAGAGAACACCGGGGAGCTGTTTTTT.

The chain uses TRBV9 and TRBJ2-2, with D tentatively TRBD1 (5 bases). There are 13 residues in the CDR3. Looked up from germline, CDR1 is SGDLS and CDR2 is YYNGEE. Trimming took off 3 bases at V and 3 bases at J, with 6 bases between the two ends. Written as DNA, the CDR3 is TGTGCCAGCAGCGAACAGGACACCGGGGAGCTGTTTTTT. Protein sequence: CASSEQDTGELFF.

The V gene is TRBV11-2, the J gene TRBJ2-5; 9 bases map to TRBD1. Germline values: CDR1 SGHAT, CDR2 FQNNGV. The V and J ends lost 5 bases and 5 bases, in that order; junction bases with no gene match: 15. The CDR3 covers 17 residues. CDR3: CASSGPLPGQGLETQYF. Written as DNA, the CDR3 is TGTGCCAGCAGCGGCCCACTCCCGGGACAGGGTCTGGAGACCCAGTACTTC.

The rearrangement links TRBV10-1 to TRBJ2-1; TRBD2 is a possible D gene (6 bases). V was shortened by 5 bases and J by 1 base, with 12 bases between the two germline ends. CDR1 and CDR2 (germline): WNHNN, SYGVQD (reference sequence). This CDR3 spans 15 amino acids. Written as DNA, the CDR3 is TGCGCCAGCAGTTCGAGCGGGCCTTCCTACAATGAGCAGTTCTTC. Translated, it gives CASSSSGPSYNEQFF.

The chain couples TRBV12-3 or TRBV12-4 to TRBJ2-5; D is unresolved. The CDR3 has 12 amino acids. The V end was cut by 5 bases, the J end by 0 bases, with 4 bases between. The CDR3 DNA is TGTGCCAGCAGTGAGTACCAAGAGACCCAGTACTTC. The encoded protein is CASSEYQETQYF.

The rearrangement joins TRBV11-2 to TRBJ2-1, with unresolved D. With 5 bases removed from V and 0 bases from J, the gap between germline ends came to 8 bases. Germline values: CDR1 SGHAT, CDR2 FQNNGV. There are 14 residues in the CDR3. This CDR3 reads CASSALSSYNEQFF. The CDR3 DNA follows: TGTGCCAGCAGCGCCTTGAGCTCCTACAATGAGCAGTTCTTC. Combining the CDR3 with reference TRBV11-2 and TRBJ2-1 gives the whole variable domain EAGVAQSPRYKIIEKRQSVAFWCNPISGHATLYWYQQILGQGPKLLIQFQNNGVVDDSQLPKDRFSAERLKGVDSTLKIQPAKLEDSAVYLCASSALSSYNEQFFGPGTRLTVL.